This T cell receptor beta chain was found in a study of a mutant IDH1 vaccine in newly diagnosed glioma. Whole-study context: Onset of vaccination occurred 4-6 weeks following radiotherapy alone, or with temozolomide cycles. Earlier treatment was radiotherapy, temozolomide, or both, with most getting both. Week 35 brought visit V12, which was followed by visit V13 at week 47.

V dropped 6 bases and J dropped 1 base, with 11 bases sitting between them. Germline V gene lookup returns CDR1 LNHDA and CDR2 SQIVND (reference sequence). The CDR3 has 14 residues. The method was immunoSEQ multiplex PCR; TCRdb's version includes in-frame clones alone and lacks a portion of them. The table has under 30,000 clones, roughly 83% seen once. Study conclusions and caveats: Top-clonotype changes in peripheral T cells seemed unrelated to pseudoprogression.

As to this clone: The target antigen is unknown.

Time point here: week 47, end of study. Vaccination used 300 ug of mutant IDH1 20-mer peptide per dose, with topical imiquimod. The material was PBMCs, obtained from a glioma patient whose treatment included an IDH1 peptide vaccine. The chain carries TRBV19 and TRBJ2-3; D possibly corresponds to TRBD1 (6 bases). The receptor's source is a man between 40 and 49 years old with glioma. The CDR3 spells CASRRTGRTDTQYF. In DNA, the CDR3 is TGTGCCAGTAGACGAACAGGGCGCACAGATACGCAGTATTTT.